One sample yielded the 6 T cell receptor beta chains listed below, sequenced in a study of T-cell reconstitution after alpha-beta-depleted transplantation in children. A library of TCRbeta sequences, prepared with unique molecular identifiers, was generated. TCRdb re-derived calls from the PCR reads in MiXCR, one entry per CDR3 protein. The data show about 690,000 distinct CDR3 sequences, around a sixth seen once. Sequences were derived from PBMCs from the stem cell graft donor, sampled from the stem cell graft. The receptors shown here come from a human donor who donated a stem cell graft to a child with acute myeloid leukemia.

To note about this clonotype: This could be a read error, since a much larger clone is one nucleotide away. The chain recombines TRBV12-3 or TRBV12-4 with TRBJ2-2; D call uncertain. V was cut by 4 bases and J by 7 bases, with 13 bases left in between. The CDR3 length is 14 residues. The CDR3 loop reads CASSSLEWHGELFF. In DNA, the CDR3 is TGTGCCAGCAGTTCACTGGAGTGGCACGGGGAGCTGTTTTTT.

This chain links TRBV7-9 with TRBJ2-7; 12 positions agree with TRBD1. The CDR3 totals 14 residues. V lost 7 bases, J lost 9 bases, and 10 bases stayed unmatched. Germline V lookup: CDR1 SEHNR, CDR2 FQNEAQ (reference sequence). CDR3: CASIGTGGLNWQYF. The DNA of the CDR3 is TGTGCCAGCATTGGGACAGGGGGCTTGAATTGGCAGTACTTC. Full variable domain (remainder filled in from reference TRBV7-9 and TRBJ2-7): DTGVSQNPRHKITKRGQNVTFRCDPISEHNRLYWYRQTLGQGPEFLTYFQNEAQLEKSRLLSDRFSAERPKGSFSTLEIQRTEQGDSAMYLCASIGTGGLNWQYFGPGTRLTVT.

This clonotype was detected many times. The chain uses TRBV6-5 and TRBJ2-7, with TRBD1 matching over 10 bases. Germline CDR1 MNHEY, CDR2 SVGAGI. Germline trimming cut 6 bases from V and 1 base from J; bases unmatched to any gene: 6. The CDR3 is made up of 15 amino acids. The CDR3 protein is CASRARDRGSYEQYV. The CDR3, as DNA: TGTGCCAGCAGAGCCCGGGACAGGGGATCCTACGAGCAGTACGTC.

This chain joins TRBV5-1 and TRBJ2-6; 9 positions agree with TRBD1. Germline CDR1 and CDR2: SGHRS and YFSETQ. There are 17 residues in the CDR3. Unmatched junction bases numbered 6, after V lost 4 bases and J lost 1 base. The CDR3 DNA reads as TGCGCCAGCAGCAGACAGGGGGACCTTTCTGGGGCCAACGTCCTGACTTTC. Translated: CASSRQGDLSGANVLTF.

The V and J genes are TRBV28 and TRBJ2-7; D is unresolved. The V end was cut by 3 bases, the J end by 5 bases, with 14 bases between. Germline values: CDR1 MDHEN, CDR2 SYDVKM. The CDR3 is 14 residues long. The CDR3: CASSFSYSRHEQYV. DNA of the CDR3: TGTGCCAGCAGTTTTTCGTACAGCAGGCACGAGCAGTACGTC.

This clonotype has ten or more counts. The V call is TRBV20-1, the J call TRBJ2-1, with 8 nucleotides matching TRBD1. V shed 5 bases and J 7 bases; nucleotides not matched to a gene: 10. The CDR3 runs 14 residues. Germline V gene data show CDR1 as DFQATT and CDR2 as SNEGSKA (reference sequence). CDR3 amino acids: CSARGQGGRNEQFF. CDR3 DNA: TGCAGTGCTCGAGGACAGGGTGGAAGGAATGAGCAGTTCTTC.